This T cell receptor (beta chain) stems from a study of blood T cell repertoires in COVID-19 (dated by TCRdb to about 2020). General notes on the study: Samples from collaborators originated in the United States, Italy and Spain and spanned both the acute and convalescent phases of COVID-19. The prospective study material was composed of cDNA or gDNA derived from T cells, B-cell-depleted T cells, or PBMCs. Subjects who had been exposed to COVID-19, were actively infected with it, or had recovered from it provided the deeply sampled blood TCRbeta repertoires that made up the dataset. The repertoires were released in a freely available public database intended as a resource for research on the immune response to SARS-CoV-2. Samples came from the ongoing ImmuneRACE study (first 160 participants) plus 1,254 subjects from 6 global collaborators. Nearly every sample came with metadata listing a de-identified subject ID, COVID-19 status, age in years and sex. Where available, HLA class I and class II types were taken from metadata supplied by the sample provider and were not determined by assay-based typing. Paper-wide results and their limitations: The quantity of clinical and demographic metadata differed by source and by participant and was supplied without curation.

The germline V and J ends show losses of 4 bases and 4 bases respectively, and no gene match explains 6 bases of the junction. CDR1 and CDR2, per the germline V gene, are SNHLY and FYNNEI. The cysteine opens and the phenylalanine closes a CDR3 of 15 amino acids. Of all the DNA, just the CDR3 is kept, 45 bases in frame from base 1. Comment on this clone: Its antigen is not yet known. Qualities for individual bases were not recorded, and no much larger clone is one base off.

TCRbeta CDR3 regions were amplified from genomic DNA using the immunoSEQ Assay, a bias-controlled multiplex PCR. Concerning the study's data processing: Within the assay, amplification of reference gene primers was used to estimate how many nucleated cells each sample contained. To quantify the absolute abundance of each unique TCRbeta CDR3 rearrangement, sequence reads were collapsed and filtered. For each sample, productive Simpson clonality was calculated as the square root of Simpson's diversity index across productive rearrangements. Drawn from immuneACCESS, this table holds only the in-frame rearrangements with V and J called that TCRdb kept. Clones are partly lost; checked studies trace under half to an unresolved V gene and leave the rest unexplained. V, J and clone size reflect that table, while D and trimming were determined from the DNA. Within this sample are more than 300,000 clones, with 87% of them counted one time only. Of the sample, about 6% falls within the top ten clones.

One collaborating source in Seattle enrolled patients during active infection and followed them longitudinally through the course of disease. Each collaborating institution followed its own protocols to collect whole blood in K2EDTA tubes. For TCRbeta analysis, collaborators shipped samples as frozen whole blood, isolated PBMCs, or DNA extracted from either of those sample types. In this chain, TRBV2 is recombined with TRBJ1-5; 8 junctional bases match TRBD1. Input material: peripheral blood. This receptor was identified in a woman aged 45 to 65 with COVID-19, enrolled during active disease. The CDR3 amino acid sequence is: CASSGGDRSNQPQHF. The nucleotide sequence reads as follows: TGTGCCAGCAGTGGTGGGGACAGGTCTAATCAGCCCCAGCATTTT. With the portions outside the CDR3 filled from the reference TRBV2 and TRBJ1-5 genes, the complete variable region becomes EPEVTQTPSHQVTQMGQEVILRCVPISNHLYFYWYRQILGQKVEFLVSFYNNEISEKSEIFDDQFSVERPDGSNFTLKIRSTKLEDSAMYFCASSGGDRSNQPQHFGDGTRLSIL.